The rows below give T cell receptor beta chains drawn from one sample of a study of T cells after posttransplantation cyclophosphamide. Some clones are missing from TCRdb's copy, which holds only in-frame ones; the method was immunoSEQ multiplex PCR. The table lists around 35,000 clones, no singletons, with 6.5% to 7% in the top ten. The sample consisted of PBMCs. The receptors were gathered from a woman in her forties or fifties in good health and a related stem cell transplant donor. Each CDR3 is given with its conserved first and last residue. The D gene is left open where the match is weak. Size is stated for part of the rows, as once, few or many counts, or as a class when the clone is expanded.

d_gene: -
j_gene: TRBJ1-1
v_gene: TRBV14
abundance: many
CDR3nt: TGTGCCAGCAGCCAAGATATCGGGTACTTGAACACTGAAGCTTTCTTT
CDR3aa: CASSQDIGYLNTEAFF

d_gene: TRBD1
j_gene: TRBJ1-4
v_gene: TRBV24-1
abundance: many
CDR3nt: TGTGCCACCAGTGACCGTCCCGGGACAGGGCGGGGTGAAAAACTGTTTTTT
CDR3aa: CATSDRPGTGRGEKLFF

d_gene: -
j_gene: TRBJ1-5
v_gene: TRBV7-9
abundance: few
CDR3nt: TGTGCCAGCAGCTCCGGACAATACAATCAGCCCCAGCATTTT
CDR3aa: CASSSGQYNQPQHF

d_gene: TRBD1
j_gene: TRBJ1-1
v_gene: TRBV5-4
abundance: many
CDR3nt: TGTGCCAGCAGCTTGGTACAGGGGGCTGAAGCTTTCTTT
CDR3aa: CASSLVQGAEAFF

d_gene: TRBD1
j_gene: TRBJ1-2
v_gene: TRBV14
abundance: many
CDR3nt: TGTGCCAGCAGCCAAGAACCAGGGACAGGGGGCGCCTATGGCTACACCTTC
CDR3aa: CASSQEPGTGGAYGYTF

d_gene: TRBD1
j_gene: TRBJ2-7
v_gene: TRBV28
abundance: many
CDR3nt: TGTGCCAGCAGTTTAGTGGGACAGGCGATCTACGAGCAGTACTTC
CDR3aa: CASSLVGQAIYEQYF

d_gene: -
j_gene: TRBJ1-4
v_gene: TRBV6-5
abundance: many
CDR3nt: TGTGCCAGCAGTTACTCGCGCAGGGCTGGTGAAAAACTGTTTTTT
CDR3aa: CASSYSRRAGEKLFF

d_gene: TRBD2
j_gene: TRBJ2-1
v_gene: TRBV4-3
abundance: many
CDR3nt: TGCGCCAGCAGCCAAGATCCAGCGGGATTAGACAATGAGCAGTTCTTC
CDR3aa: CASSQDPAGLDNEQFF

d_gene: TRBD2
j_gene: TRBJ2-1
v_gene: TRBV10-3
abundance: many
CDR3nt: TGTGCCATCAGTGCGACTAGCGCAGCGTCCTATGAGCAGTTCTTC
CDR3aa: CAISATSAASYEQFF

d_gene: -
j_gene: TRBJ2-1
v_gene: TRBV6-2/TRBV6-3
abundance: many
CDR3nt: TGTGCCAGCAGTTATATGAGGGCCAACGACAATGAGCAGTTCTTC
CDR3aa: CASSYMRANDNEQFF

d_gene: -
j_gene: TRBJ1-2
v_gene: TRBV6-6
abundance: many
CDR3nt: TGTGCCAGCGCCGTCAGGCTTCTCGATGGCTACACCTTC
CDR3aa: CASAVRLLDGYTF

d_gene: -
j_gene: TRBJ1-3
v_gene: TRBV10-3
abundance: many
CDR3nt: TGTGCCATCAGTCCTCAGGGAGCTGGAAACACCATATATTTT
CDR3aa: CAISPQGAGNTIYF

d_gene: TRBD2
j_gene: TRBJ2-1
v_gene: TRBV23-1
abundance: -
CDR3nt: TGCGCCAGCAGTCTCCCGGGACTAGCGGAGCGTAATGAGCAGTTCTTC
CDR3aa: CASSLPGLAERNEQFF

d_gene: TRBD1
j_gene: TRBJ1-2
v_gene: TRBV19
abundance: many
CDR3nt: TGTGCCAGTACCGTCCGGGACAGGCTTTATGGCTACACCTTC
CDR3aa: CASTVRDRLYGYTF

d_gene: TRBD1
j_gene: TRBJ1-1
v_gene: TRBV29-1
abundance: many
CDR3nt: TGCAGCGTTGGGACAGGGCTTGGCACTGAAGCTTTCTTT
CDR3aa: CSVGTGLGTEAFF

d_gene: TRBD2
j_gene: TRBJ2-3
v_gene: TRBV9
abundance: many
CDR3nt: TGTGCCAGCAGCGAACTAGCGATGGGCCCAGATACGCAGTATTTT
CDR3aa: CASSELAMGPDTQYF

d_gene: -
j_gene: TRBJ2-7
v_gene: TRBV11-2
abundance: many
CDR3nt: TGTGCCAGCAGCTTAGTCAAGGGTCGGTCAGGAGGCTCGGAGCAGTACTTC
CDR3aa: CASSLVKGRSGGSEQYF

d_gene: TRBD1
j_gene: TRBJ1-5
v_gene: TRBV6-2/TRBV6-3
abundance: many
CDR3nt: TGTGCCAGCAGAGGGACAGGGGGAAGCAATCAGCCCCAGCATTTT
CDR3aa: CASRGTGGSNQPQHF

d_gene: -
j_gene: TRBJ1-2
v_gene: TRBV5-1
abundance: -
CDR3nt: TGCGCCAGCAGGGATCGAGTCGGGGACTATGGCTACACCTTC
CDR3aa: CASRDRVGDYGYTF

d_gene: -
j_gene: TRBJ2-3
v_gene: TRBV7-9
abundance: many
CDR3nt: TGTGCCAGCAGCCGGGGCACAGATACGCAGTATTTT
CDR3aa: CASSRGTDTQYF

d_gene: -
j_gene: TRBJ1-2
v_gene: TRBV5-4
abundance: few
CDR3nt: TGTGCCAGCTCCTCCCCGGGCGGGAACTATGGCTACACCTTC
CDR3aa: CASSSPGGNYGYTF

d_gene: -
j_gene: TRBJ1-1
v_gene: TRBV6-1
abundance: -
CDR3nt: TGTGCCAGCACTCCGAGGGGTGGAACTGAAGCTTTCTTT
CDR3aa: CASTPRGGTEAFF

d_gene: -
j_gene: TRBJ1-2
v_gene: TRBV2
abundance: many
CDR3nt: TGTGCCAGCAGTGAACGGCAGGCCTTTCGGGGCTACACCTTC
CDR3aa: CASSERQAFRGYTF

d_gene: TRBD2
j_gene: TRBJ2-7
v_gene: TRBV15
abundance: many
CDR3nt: TGTGCCACCAGCAGAGAGCTTACTAGCGGATACGAGCAGTACTTC
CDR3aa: CATSRELTSGYEQYF

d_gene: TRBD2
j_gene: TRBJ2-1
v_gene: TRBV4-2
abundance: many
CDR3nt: TGTGCCAGCAGCCAAGATTGGACTAGCGGGTTTCTTGAGGGGGAGCAGTTCTTC
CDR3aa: CASSQDWTSGFLEGEQFF

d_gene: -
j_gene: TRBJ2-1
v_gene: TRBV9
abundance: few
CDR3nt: TGTGCCAGCAGCGTAGCTCCCCCCTACAATGAGCAGTTCTTC
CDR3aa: CASSVAPPYNEQFF

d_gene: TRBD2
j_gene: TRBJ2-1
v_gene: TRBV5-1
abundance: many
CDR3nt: TGCGCCAGCAGCTTGGGCCTAGCGGGTCCTTACAATGAGCAGTTCTTC
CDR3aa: CASSLGLAGPYNEQFF

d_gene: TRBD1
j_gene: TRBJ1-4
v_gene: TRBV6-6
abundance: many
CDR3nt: TGTGCCAGCAGTGCCAGGGGGACTTTGGATGAAAAACTGTTTTTT
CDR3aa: CASSARGTLDEKLFF

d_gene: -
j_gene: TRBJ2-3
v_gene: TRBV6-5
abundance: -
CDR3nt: TGTGCCAGCAGTTACTCGGGGCCAACCGGGCAGTATTTT
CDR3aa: CASSYSGPTGQYF

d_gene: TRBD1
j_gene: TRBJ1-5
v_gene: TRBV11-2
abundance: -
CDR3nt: TGTGCCAGCAGCTCACAGGGGGGGGGTCAGCCCCAGCATTTT
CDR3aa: CASSSQGGGQPQHF

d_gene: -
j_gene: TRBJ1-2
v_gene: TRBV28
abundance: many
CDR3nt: TGTGCCAGCACTGGGGCCGGGACACCAGGGATAGACTATGGCTACACCTTC
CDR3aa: CASTGAGTPGIDYGYTF

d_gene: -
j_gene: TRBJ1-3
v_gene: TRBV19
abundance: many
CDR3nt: TGTGCCAGTAGTATGGTCGGGGGTCGGAACACCATATATTTT
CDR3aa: CASSMVGGRNTIYF

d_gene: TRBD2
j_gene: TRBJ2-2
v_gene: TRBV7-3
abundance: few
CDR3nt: TGTGCCAGCAGCTTAATGGGAGGGGGACTAGCGGCCACCGGGGAGCTGTTTTTT
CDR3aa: CASSLMGGGLAATGELFF

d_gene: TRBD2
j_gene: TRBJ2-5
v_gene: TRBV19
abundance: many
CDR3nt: TGTGCCAGTAGTATGGGGGGACTAATGAGAGAGACCCAGTACTTC
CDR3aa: CASSMGGLMRETQYF

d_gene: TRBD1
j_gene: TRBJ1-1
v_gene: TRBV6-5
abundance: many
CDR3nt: TGTGCCAGCACGTTTGGGACAGGGGTTACTGAAGCTTTCTTT
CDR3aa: CASTFGTGVTEAFF

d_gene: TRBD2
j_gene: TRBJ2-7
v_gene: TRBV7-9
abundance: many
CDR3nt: TGTGCCAGCAGCATGGGACTAGCGGGAGGCCCACTCGCCTACGAGCAGTACTTC
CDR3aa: CASSMGLAGGPLAYEQYF

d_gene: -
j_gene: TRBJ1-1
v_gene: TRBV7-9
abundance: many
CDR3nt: TGTGCCAGCAGCTTAGCGCTGGGTATAGGGGACACTGAAGCTTTCTTT
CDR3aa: CASSLALGIGDTEAFF